One sample yielded the 22 T cell receptor beta chains listed below, sequenced in a study of cytomegalovirus exposure and HLA in healthy donors. With 60 Vbeta and 13 Jbeta primers, the PCR was carried out. The repertoire was sequenced with immunoSEQ multiplex PCR; TCRdb's copy has only in-frame clones and lacks some. The table records under 200,000 clones, 80% to 90% of them present only once. Sequenced sample: PBMCs. The origin of the receptors is a man aged 50 to 59 in good health and CMV-seropositive.

V usage is TRBV6-6 and J usage is TRBJ2-1, with D maybe TRBD2 (6 bases). Germline CDR1 is MNHNY and CDR2 is SVGAGI (reference sequence). The CDR3 contains 13 residues. V was trimmed by 1 base and J by 6 bases, leaving 7 bases between them. This chain's CDR3 is CASSYLRGNEQFF. CDR3 DNA: TGTGCCAGCAGTTACTTGCGGGGCAATGAGCAGTTCTTC.

The rearrangement joins TRBV4-2 to TRBJ2-1; weak D call: TRBD2 (6 bases). Germline CDR1 reads LGHNA; CDR2 reads YNFKEQ. The CDR3 runs 17 residues. Trimming shortened V by 1 base and J by 3 bases, and 16 bases separated the two germline ends. The CDR3 spells CASSQVLDGRSYNEQFF. The DNA of the CDR3 is TGTGCCAGCAGCCAAGTACTTGACGGGAGAAGCTACAATGAGCAGTTCTTC.

The rearrangement links TRBV19 to TRBJ2-6; TRBD1 matches 10 bases. CDR3 length: 18 residues. The V segment lost 7 bases and the J segment 0 bases; nucleotides outside the gene matches: 9. Germline V gives CDR1 LNHDA, CDR2 SQIVND (reference sequence). This chain's CDR3 is CASKRETGGFSGANVLTF. CDR3 nucleotide sequence: TGTGCCAGTAAAAGGGAGACAGGGGGCTTCTCTGGGGCCAACGTCCTGACTTTC.

The chain carries TRBV7-3 and TRBJ2-2, with 7 positions matching TRBD2. Germline values: CDR1 SGHTA, CDR2 FQGTGA. The CDR3 spans 13 residues. V lost 3 bases and J lost 5; bases outside the gene matches: 0. The CDR3 coding sequence is TGTGCCAGCAGCTTGGGAGGGACCGGGGAGCTGTTTTTT. This translates into CASSLGGTGELFF.

The V gene is TRBV4-2, the J gene TRBJ1-5, with D perhaps TRBD1 (6 bases). CDR1 LGHNA and CDR2 YNFKEQ come from the germline V gene. V was cut by 0 bases and J by 0 bases, with 9 bases left in between. This CDR3 contains 16 residues. The CDR3 spells CASSQDRQDSNQPQHF. CDR3 coding DNA: TGTGCCAGCAGCCAAGATCGACAGGATAGCAATCAGCCCCAGCATTTT.

This clone was observed a few times. The CDR3 here is CASSALGSSGANVLTF. DNA of the CDR3: TGTGCCAGCAGCGCTTTGGGCTCTTCTGGGGCCAACGTCCTGACTTTC. The gene calls are TRBV7-9 and TRBJ2-6, with no clear D. The CDR3 extends over 16 amino acids. The V gene's germline CDR1 is SEHNR and CDR2 FQNEAQ (reference sequence). V lost 5 bases and J lost 1, with 12 bases in between.

The CDR3 sequence: CSVGEGDWTEAFF. The DNA for the CDR3 is TGCAGCGTTGGGGAGGGTGATTGGACTGAAGCTTTCTTT. The rearrangement links TRBV29-1 to TRBJ1-1, with unresolved D. The CDR3 is 13 residues long. Trimming pared 4 bases from V and 5 bases from J, leaving 14 bases between. Germline lookup yields CDR1 SQVTM and CDR2 ANQGSEA.

The chain carries TRBV19 and TRBJ1-5; 9 bases are a match to TRBD1. The CDR3 is 15 amino acids. Looked up from germline, CDR1 is LNHDA and CDR2 is SQIVND (reference sequence). Trimming at V came to 3 bases and at J to 6 bases, leaving 6 bases not matched to a gene. CDR3 coding DNA: TGTGCCAGTAGTATGGGACAGGGAAGGGGTCAGCCCCAGCATTTT. The encoded protein is CASSMGQGRGQPQHF.

This chain uses TRBV6-5 with TRBJ1-1; tentative D call: TRBD1 (5 bases). Germline V gene sequence: CDR1 MNHEY, CDR2 SVGAGI. This CDR3 is built from 14 residues. The V gene lost 8 bases and the J gene lost 2 bases, with 15 bases spanning the gap. The CDR3 nucleotides read TGTGCCAGCTCGATGGGGGGTTTAAACACTGAAGCTTTCTTT. The encoded protein is CASSMGGLNTEAFF.

The V gene is TRBV2, the J gene TRBJ1-1, with 7 bases fitting TRBD1. Per germline, CDR1 SNHLY and CDR2 FYNNEI. CDR3 length: 15 residues. The junction had 12 bases not matched to a gene; V was cut back by 7 bases and J by 4 bases. The CDR3 coding sequence is TGTGCCAGCACCAAAAAGGGGGCGTTGAGCACTGAAGCTTTCTTT. Its translation is CASTKKGALSTEAFF. Variable domain in full (rest from reference TRBV2 and TRBJ1-1): EPEVTQTPSHQVTQMGQEVILRCVPISNHLYFYWYRQILGQKVEFLVSFYNNEISEKSEIFDDQFSVERPDGSNFTLKIRSTKLEDSAMYFCASTKKGALSTEAFFGQGTRLTVV.

The chain couples TRBV27 to TRBJ1-1; D remains unclear. The CDR3 length is 16 residues. Looked up from germline, CDR1 is MNHEY and CDR2 is SMNVEV (reference sequence). Trimming removed 5 bases from V and 0 bases from J, with 16 bases in between. The CDR3 sequence is CASSLGVDRLNTEAFF. The CDR3 region has the DNA TGTGCCAGCAGTCTCGGGGTAGACCGGCTGAACACTGAAGCTTTCTTT.

The chain is built from TRBV5-1 and TRBJ1-4, with 10 bases aligning to TRBD1. The CDR3 totals 15 residues. V lost 4 bases, J lost 7 bases, and 7 bases stayed unmatched. The germline V gene encodes CDR1 SGHRS and CDR2 YFSETQ. The CDR3 protein is CASSPMTGGIEKLFF. As DNA, the CDR3 is TGCGCCAGCAGCCCCATGACAGGGGGCATTGAAAAACTGTTTTTT.

This sequence joins TRBV6-1 and TRBJ2-3; possible D gene TRBD1, 5 bases. This CDR3 region has 15 residues. Germline CDR1 is MNHNS and CDR2 is SASEGT. Trimming stripped 3 bases from V and 4 bases from J, with 14 bases between. The chain's CDR3 is CASSDLSRAADTQYF. CDR3 DNA sequence: TGTGCCAGCAGTGACCTGTCCAGGGCGGCAGATACGCAGTATTTT.

The V and J genes are TRBV2 and TRBJ2-1; TRBD2 agrees at 7 bases. V shed 7 bases and J 10 bases; nucleotides not matched to a gene: 10. CDR1 and CDR2 from the germline V gene are SNHLY and FYNNEI. This CDR3 is 13 amino acids long. The CDR3 DNA sequence: TGTGCCAGCATTCCTTTAGCGGGCCCCGAGCAGTTCTTC. Translated: CASIPLAGPEQFF. The complete variable domain, with remaining parts taken from reference TRBV2 and TRBJ2-1, reads EPEVTQTPSHQVTQMGQEVILRCVPISNHLYFYWYRQILGQKVEFLVSFYNNEISEKSEIFDDQFSVERPDGSNFTLKIRSTKLEDSAMYFCASIPLAGPEQFFGPGTRLTVL.

The chain couples TRBV6-6 to TRBJ1-1; 8 bases are a match to TRBD1. This CDR3 has 14 amino acids. CDR1 and CDR2 from the germline V gene are MNHNY and SVGAGI (reference sequence). V was clipped by 6 bases and J by 6 bases; unmatched bases: 9. The CDR3 protein is CASSLQGAVAEAFF. CDR3 in DNA: TGTGCCAGCAGCCTTCAGGGGGCGGTCGCTGAAGCTTTCTTT.

The chain links TRBV5-6 to TRBJ2-5, with a tentative D call TRBD1 (6 bases). The CDR3 contains 14 residues. With 2 bases removed from V and 4 bases from J, the gap between germline ends came to 12 bases. Germline CDR1 reads SGHDT; CDR2 reads YYEEEE. CDR3 in amino acids: CASSFPQGAETQYF. As DNA, the CDR3 is TGTGCCAGCAGCTTCCCACAGGGAGCAGAGACCCAGTACTTC.

The chain uses TRBV7-8 and TRBJ2-3; 11 nucleotides agree with TRBD2. The germline V gene has CDR1 SGHVS and CDR2 FQNEAQ. Losses at the gene ends were 2 bases for V and 3 bases for J; bases not matched to a gene: 4. The CDR3 totals 16 residues. CDR3 amino acids: CASSLLAGGQTDTQYF. CDR3 sequence (DNA): TGTGCCAGCAGCTTACTAGCGGGGGGACAGACAGATACGCAGTATTTT.

This sequence joins TRBV15 and TRBJ1-4; 7 nucleotides match TRBD1. This CDR3 contains 15 residues. The V gene's germline CDR1 is LNHNV and CDR2 YYDKDF (reference sequence). The V gene end was trimmed by 8 bases and the J gene end by 7 bases; junction bases not matched to a gene: 13. The CDR3 spells CATQEATGFSEKLFF. The CDR3 DNA sequence: TGTGCCACCCAGGAAGCGACAGGGTTTAGTGAAAAACTGTTTTTT.

In nucleotides, the CDR3 is TGTGCCAGCAGTAAGACAGGGGTGAATGGCTACACCTTC. It translates to CASSKTGVNGYTF. The chain joins TRBV2 to TRBJ1-2, with TRBD1 matching over 8 bases. Trimming took 5 bases from V and 6 from J; bases not matched to a gene: 5. Germline V gene lookup returns CDR1 SNHLY and CDR2 FYNNEI. CDR3 length: 13 amino acids.

The V gene is TRBV4-1, the J gene TRBJ1-2; D gene uncertain. Trimming removed 0 bases from V and 7 bases from J, with 15 bases in between. Germline assignment: CDR1 MGHRA and CDR2 YSYEKL. This CDR3 contains 15 residues. CDR3 sequence: CASSQEWISGGGYTF. CDR3 sequence (DNA): TGCGCCAGCAGCCAAGAGTGGATCAGCGGCGGTGGCTACACCTTC.

The genes are TRBV7-9 and TRBJ2-3; 9 bases match TRBD2. Trimming took 3 bases from V and 3 from J; bases not matched to a gene: 4. CDR1 and CDR2 (germline): SEHNR, FQNEAQ (reference sequence). The CDR3 loop spans 15 amino acids. DNA for the CDR3: TGTGCCAGCAGCTTGAGCGGGGGGACAACAGATACGCAGTATTTT. Its protein product is CASSLSGGTTDTQYF.

The CDR3 loop is CASSTGQINYGYTF. For the CDR3, the DNA is TGCGCCAGCAGCACGGGACAAATTAACTATGGCTACACCTTC. The chain couples TRBV5-1 to TRBJ1-2; tentatively, D is TRBD1 (6 bases). V was clipped by 4 bases and J by 1 base, with 11 bases between them. Germline CDR1 SGHRS, CDR2 YFSETQ. There are 14 residues in the CDR3.